The TCR beta chain described here comes from a study of a mutant IDH1 vaccine in newly diagnosed glioma. Germline V lookup: CDR1 LNHDA, CDR2 SQIVND (reference sequence). J was trimmed by 7 bases and V by 11 bases; bases with no gene match: 11. This CDR3 is built from 13 residues. The sample's time point: week 11, during vaccination. One vaccine dose held 300 ug of mutant IDH1 20-mer peptide and came with topical imiquimod. Sequencing used immunoSEQ multiplex PCR; TCRdb keeps in-frame clones, though not all of them. The data contain tens of thousands of clones, about 78% of them seen just once; the ten biggest clones take up 9% to 10%. Study-wide points: Apparently, pseudoprogression bore no relation to changes among the top peripheral T cell clonotypes.

As regards this clone: The target antigen is unknown.

This material consisted of PBMCs, taken from a glioma patient whose treatment included an IDH1 peptide vaccine. This chain links TRBV19 with TRBJ1-2, with 9 bases lining up with TRBD1. This clonotype was sampled from a woman between 18 and 29 years old with glioma. The CDR3 DNA reads as TGTGCCTGCCATTACGGACAGGGGTTTGGCTACACCTTC. It yields the protein CACHYGQGFGYTF. Full variable domain (remainder filled in from reference TRBV19 and TRBJ1-2): DGGITQSPKYLFRKEGQNVTLSCEQNLNHDAMYWYRQDPGQGLRLIYYSQIVNDFQKGDIAEGYSVSREKKESFPLTVTSAQKNPTAFYLCACHYGQGFGYTFGSGTRLTVV.